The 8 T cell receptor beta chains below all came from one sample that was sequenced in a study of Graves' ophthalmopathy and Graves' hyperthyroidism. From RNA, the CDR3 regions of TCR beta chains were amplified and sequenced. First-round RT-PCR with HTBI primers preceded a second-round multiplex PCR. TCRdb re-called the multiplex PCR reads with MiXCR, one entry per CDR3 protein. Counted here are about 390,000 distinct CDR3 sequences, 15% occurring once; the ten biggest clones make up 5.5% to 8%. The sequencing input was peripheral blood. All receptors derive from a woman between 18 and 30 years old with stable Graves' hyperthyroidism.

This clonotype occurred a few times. The CDR3 DNA is TGTGCCAGTAGTATAGTGGCAGGGTCACATCAGCCCCAGCATTTT. Encoded protein: CASSIVAGSHQPQHF. This chain links TRBV19 with TRBJ1-5; D is possibly TRBD1 (5 bases). Looked up from germline, CDR1 is LNHDA and CDR2 is SQIVND (reference sequence). V gave up 1 base and J gave up 5 bases, with 12 bases separating them. This CDR3 comprises 15 residues.

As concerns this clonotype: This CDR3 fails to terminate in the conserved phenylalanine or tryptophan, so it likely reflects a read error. The CDR3 sequence: CASSYSNTGELFL. The CDR3 DNA is TGTGCCAGCAGTTACTCGAACACCGGGGAGCTGTTTTTG. The genes are TRBV6-5 and TRBJ2-2; D gene unclear. The germline V gene has CDR1 MNHEY and CDR2 SVGAGI. Trimming stripped 0 bases from V and 1 base from J, with 0 bases between. The CDR3 consists of 13 residues.

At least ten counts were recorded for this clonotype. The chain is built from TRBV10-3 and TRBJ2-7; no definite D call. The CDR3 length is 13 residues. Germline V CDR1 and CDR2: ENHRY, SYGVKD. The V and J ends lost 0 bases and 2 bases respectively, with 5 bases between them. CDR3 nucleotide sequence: TGTGCCATCAGTGAGTCGATTGCCTACGAGCAGTACTTC. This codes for CAISESIAYEQYF.

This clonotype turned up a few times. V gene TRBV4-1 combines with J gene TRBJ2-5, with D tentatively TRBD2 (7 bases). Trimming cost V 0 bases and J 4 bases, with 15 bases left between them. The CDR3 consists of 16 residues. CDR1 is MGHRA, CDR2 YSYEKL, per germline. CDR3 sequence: CASSQDSGGPVETQYF. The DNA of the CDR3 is TGCGCCAGCAGCCAAGATTCGGGGGGCCCGGTAGAGACCCAGTACTTC.

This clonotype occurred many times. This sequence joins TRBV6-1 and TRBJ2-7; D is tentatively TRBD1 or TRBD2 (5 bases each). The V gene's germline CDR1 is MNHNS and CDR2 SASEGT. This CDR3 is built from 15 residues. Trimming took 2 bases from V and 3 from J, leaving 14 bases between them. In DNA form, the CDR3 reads TGTGCCAGCAGTGAATCCCAGGGAGTGGACTACGAGCAGTACTTC. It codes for CASSESQGVDYEQYF.

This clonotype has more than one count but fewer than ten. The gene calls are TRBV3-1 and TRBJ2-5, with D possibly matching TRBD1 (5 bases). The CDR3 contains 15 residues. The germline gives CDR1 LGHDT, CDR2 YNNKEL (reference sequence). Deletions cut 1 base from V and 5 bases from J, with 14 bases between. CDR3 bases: TGTGCCAGCAGCCAAGTGCCAGGGTGGAGTGAGACCCAGTACTTC. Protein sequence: CASSQVPGWSETQYF.

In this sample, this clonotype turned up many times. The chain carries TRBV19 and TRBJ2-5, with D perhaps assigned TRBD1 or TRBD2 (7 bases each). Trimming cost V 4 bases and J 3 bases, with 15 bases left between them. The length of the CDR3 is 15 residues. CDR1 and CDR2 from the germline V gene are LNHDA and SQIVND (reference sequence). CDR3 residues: CASSSQGGAEETQYF. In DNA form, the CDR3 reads TGTGCCAGTAGTAGTCAGGGGGGGGCCGAAGAGACCCAGTACTTC.

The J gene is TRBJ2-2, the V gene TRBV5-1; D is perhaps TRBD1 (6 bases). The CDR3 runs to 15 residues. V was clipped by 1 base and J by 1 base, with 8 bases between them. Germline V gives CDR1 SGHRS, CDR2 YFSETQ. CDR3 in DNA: TGCGCCAGCAGCTTGACAGGGCTGAACACCGGGGAGCTGTTTTTT. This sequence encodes CASSLTGLNTGELFF.